This TCR beta chain was retrieved from a study of CD8 T cells in ankylosing spondylitis. Study findings and constraints: The clones that were linked to disease were reported to be significantly enriched in matched synovial fluid samples from ankylosing spondylitis patients. Relatively rare in peripheral blood, disease-linked clones were also CD8+. In ankylosing spondylitis blood, a motif of fewer than 10 highly homologous TCR beta variants appeared characteristic.

This clonotype was seen many times. No antigen is known for it. The junction and the germline gene differ at one end; a read error may be behind it. Preparation of TCR beta libraries was done by quantitative 5'-RACE with molecular barcodes. TCRdb processed the 5' RACE reads anew with MiXCR; each CDR3 protein has one entry. This table has a few hundred thousand distinct CDR3 sequences, 10% appearing once. CDR1 and CDR2 (germline): SSHAT, FNYEAQ (reference sequence). CDR3 length: 16 residues. The clonotype originates from a male donor with ankylosing spondylitis or in good health (not recorded which). The sample comprised blood, either unsorted or a sorted T cell fraction (not recorded which). The gene calls are TRBV7-7 and TRBJ1-1; D uncertain. CDR3 bases: TGTGCTAGCAGCTTAGTGTCCCCAGTCCTCCTCACTGAAGCTTTCTTT. This codes for CASSLVSPVLLTEAFF.